The 28 T cell receptor beta chains reported below all come from one sample, sequenced in a study of Graves' ophthalmopathy and Graves' hyperthyroidism. The study amplified TCR beta CDR3 regions using RNA transcripts. Second-round multiplex PCR followed a first-round RT-PCR using HTBI primers. TCRdb reprocessed the multiplex PCR reads via MiXCR and lists one record per CDR3 protein. The sample has around 470,000 distinct CDR3 sequences, approximately 15% seen once. What was sequenced was blood. The origin of the receptors is a woman aged 30 to 39 with Graves' ophthalmopathy.

This clonotype has at least ten counts. J is TRBJ2-5 and V is TRBV19; TRBD1 matches 8 bases. This CDR3 is 15 amino acids long. Germline V gene lookup returns CDR1 LNHDA and CDR2 SQIVND (reference sequence). J lost 3 bases, V lost 6 bases, and 9 bases had no gene match. The CDR3 loop reads CASSPQDRGKETQYF. DNA of the CDR3: TGTGCCAGTAGCCCCCAAGACAGGGGCAAAGAGACCCAGTACTTC.

This clonotype showed up many times. The genes are TRBV12-3 or TRBV12-4 and TRBJ1-5, with no clear D. V was trimmed by 3 bases and J by 3 bases, leaving 12 bases between them. CDR3 length: 15 residues. CDR3: CASSFERDFNQPQHF. The CDR3 DNA reads as TGTGCCAGCAGTTTCGAAAGGGATTTCAATCAGCCCCAGCATTTT.

In this sample, this clonotype turned up many times. The J gene is TRBJ1-1, the V gene TRBV6-2 or TRBV6-3; the D gene is possibly TRBD1 (6 bases). This CDR3 contains 15 residues. Germline CDR1 and CDR2: MNHEY and SVGEGT. Trimming took 6 bases from V and 5 from J, leaving 19 bases between them. This CDR3 is CASSTGQPGGTEAFF. The CDR3 nucleotides read TGTGCCAGCAGCACCGGACAGCCTGGCGGGACTGAAGCTTTCTTT.

The chain is built from TRBV30 and TRBJ2-6; D tentatively reads TRBD1 or TRBD2 (7 bases each). CDR1 is GTSNPN, CDR2 SVGIG, per germline (reference sequence). V was clipped by 4 bases and J by 2 bases, with 12 bases between them. CDR3 length: 15 residues. DNA for the CDR3: TGTGCCTGGAACGCAGGGGGGGCTGGGGCCAACGTCCTGACTTTC. Encoded protein: CAWNAGGAGANVLTF.

This clonotype was seen a handful of times. This chain connects TRBV11-2 to TRBJ2-7; the D is unclear. Deletions cut 4 bases from V and 4 bases from J, with 17 bases between. Germline V gene sequence: CDR1 SGHAT, CDR2 FQNNGV. This CDR3 is 15 amino acids long. The CDR3 is CASSSFRQYFYEQYF. DNA for the CDR3: TGTGCCAGCAGCTCCTTTCGTCAATATTTTTACGAGCAGTACTTC.

This clonotype was seen many times. The rearrangement joins TRBV7-2 to TRBJ2-7; a weak D match, TRBD1 (5 bases). CDR1 SGHTA and CDR2 FQGNSA come from the germline V gene. Trimming removed 3 bases from V and 7 bases from J, with 16 bases in between. This CDR3 region has 14 residues. CDR3 sequence (DNA): TGTGCCAGCAGCTTGCCCAGGGATCTACGGGAGCAGTACTTC. Amino acids: CASSLPRDLREQYF. The entire variable domain, with the rest obtained from reference TRBV7-2 and TRBJ2-7, is as follows: GAGVSQSPSNKVTEKGKDVELRCDPISGHTALYWYRQSLGQGLEFLIYFQGNSAPDKSGLPSDRFSAERTGGSVSTLTIQRTQQEDSAVYLCASSLPRDLREQYFGPGTRLTVT.

This clonotype was observed at least ten times. CDR3 sequence reads: CASSPQAPAGKNIQYF. CDR3 sequence (DNA): TGTGCCAGCAGCCCGCAGGCCCCCGCCGGCAAAAACATTCAGTACTTC. The V and J genes are TRBV7-3 and TRBJ2-4; D not resolved. Per germline, CDR1 SGHTA and CDR2 FQGTGA. V lost 5 bases to trimming and J lost 3 bases, with 17 bases between them. This CDR3 has 16 residues.

This clonotype was seen ten or more times. The genes are TRBV27 and TRBJ1-1; no clear D. This CDR3 region has 14 residues. Germline assignment: CDR1 MNHEY and CDR2 SMNVEV (reference sequence). V lost 6 bases and J 0 bases, leaving 11 bases between the germline ends. CDR3 coding DNA: TGTGCCAGCAGACTACAGACGGTGAACACTGAAGCTTTCTTT. Translating it yields CASRLQTVNTEAFF.

This clonotype came up many times. The chain employs TRBV20-1 and TRBJ2-3, with 7 bases fitting TRBD2. V lost 6 bases, J lost 2 bases, and 14 bases stayed unmatched. Germline CDR1 and CDR2: DFQATT and SNEGSKA (reference sequence). The CDR3 length is 16 residues. The CDR3 here is CSAAPPGLGNTDTQYF. The CDR3, as DNA: TGCAGTGCCGCCCCTCCCGGACTAGGGAACACAGATACGCAGTATTTT.

This clonotype was seen at least ten times. This chain connects TRBV4-2 to TRBJ1-1; D perhaps matches TRBD1 (6 bases). CDR1 LGHNA and CDR2 YNFKEQ come from the germline V gene. The V end was cut by 0 bases, the J end by 1 base, with 9 bases between. This CDR3 region has 15 residues. Here the CDR3 reads CASSQDAGANTEAFF. The CDR3 DNA follows: TGTGCCAGCAGCCAAGATGCAGGGGCGAACACTGAAGCTTTCTTT.

This clonotype was found many times. The chain is built from TRBV5-1 and TRBJ1-2, with a tentative D call TRBD1 (5 bases). CDR1 and CDR2 (germline): SGHRS, YFSETQ. V lost 3 bases to trimming and J lost 2 bases, with 17 bases between them. This CDR3 comprises 16 residues. This CDR3 is CASSSLGGGENYGYTF. The CDR3 DNA follows: TGCGCCAGCAGCTCATTAGGTGGAGGGGAAAACTATGGCTACACCTTC. Combining the CDR3 with reference TRBV5-1 and TRBJ1-2 gives the whole variable domain KAGVTQTPRYLIKTRGQQVTLSCSPISGHRSVSWYQQTPGQGLQFLFEYFSETQRNKGNFPGRFSGRQFSNSRSEMNVSTLELGDSALYLCASSSLGGGENYGYTFGSGTRLTVV.

This clonotype has a count of ten or more. The J gene is TRBJ1-3, the V gene TRBV6-5; D not resolved. CDR1 and CDR2 from the germline V gene are MNHEY and SVGAGI. The CDR3 totals 16 residues. Trimming pared 0 bases from V and 0 bases from J, leaving 9 bases between. The CDR3, as DNA: TGTGCCAGCAGTTACTCGATTATGAGCTCTGGAAACACCATATATTTT. Translation gives CASSYSIMSSGNTIYF.

This clonotype has a count of ten or more. The chain joins TRBV6-7 to TRBJ1-2; the D gene is possibly TRBD1 (6 bases). TRBV6-7 is classed as an ORF, of uncertain function. CDR3 length equals 14 residues. V lost 2 bases to trimming and J lost 0 bases, with 7 bases between them. The CDR3 sequence is CASSYAGANYGYTF. In DNA form, the CDR3 reads TGTGCCAGCAGTTACGCAGGGGCTAACTATGGCTACACCTTC.

This chain uses TRBV6-5 with TRBJ1-1, with TRBD1 identical over 7 bases. Per germline, CDR1 MNHEY and CDR2 SVGAGI. The V and J ends lost 5 bases and 4 bases, in that order; junction bases with no gene match: 7. This CDR3 is built from 14 residues. CDR3 nucleotide sequence: TGTGCCAGCAGTAATCGACAGGGTACCACTGAAGCTTTCTTT. Protein: CASSNRQGTTEAFF.

The genes are TRBV3-1 and TRBJ2-2; 9 nucleotides line up with TRBD1. This CDR3 is 14 amino acids long. Trimming at V came to 3 bases and at J to 5 bases, leaving 1 base not matched to a gene. CDR1 LGHDT and CDR2 YNNKEL come from the germline V gene (reference sequence). CDR3 DNA sequence: TGTGCCAGCAGCCAGGGACAGGGTACCGGGGAGCTGTTTTTT. Translation gives CASSQGQGTGELFF.

This clonotype appeared many times. The chain links TRBV10-3 to TRBJ1-5; 7 nucleotides match TRBD1. Germline V gives CDR1 ENHRY, CDR2 SYGVKD. V lost 5 bases and J lost 4; bases outside the gene matches: 8. This CDR3 comprises 15 residues. This CDR3 is CAISSEGTVNQPQHF. In DNA form, the CDR3 reads TGTGCCATCAGTTCAGAAGGGACAGTGAATCAGCCCCAGCATTTT.

This clonotype occurred many times. The chain links TRBV28 to TRBJ2-7; a possible D gene is TRBD1 (6 bases). This CDR3 has 13 amino acids. V dropped 3 bases and J dropped 4 bases, with 10 bases sitting between them. Germline CDR1 reads MDHEN; CDR2 reads SYDVKM. CDR3 sequence (DNA): TGTGCCAGCAGTTTTAGCCAGGGGTACGAGCAGTACTTC. Translation: CASSFSQGYEQYF.

This clonotype has just a few counts. The V call is TRBV6-1, the J call TRBJ2-2; 7 bases agree with TRBD1. This CDR3 region has 15 residues. In germline, CDR1 is MNHNS, CDR2 SASEGT. The J segment lost 4 bases and the V segment lost 1 base, leaving 3 bases of the junction unmatched. The CDR3, as DNA: TGTGCCAGCAGTGAAGTGACAGGGATCACCGGGGAGCTGTTTTTT. This codes for CASSEVTGITGELFF.

This clonotype was seen at least ten times. CDR3 sequence: CASNGITEAFF. CDR3 nucleotide sequence: TGTGCCAGCAACGGGATCACTGAAGCTTTCTTT. The V gene is TRBV2, the J gene TRBJ1-1, with D uncertain. CDR1 SNHLY and CDR2 FYNNEI come from the germline V gene. The germline V and J ends were trimmed by 7 bases and 4 bases, with 7 bases remaining between them. The CDR3 totals 11 residues.

This clonotype was recorded many times. CDR3 amino acids: CASSPGSSRETQYF. The CDR3 nucleotides are TGTGCCAGCAGTCCGGGGTCCAGCAGGGAGACCCAGTACTTC. The chain is built from TRBV12-3 or TRBV12-4 and TRBJ2-5; possible D gene TRBD2, 5 bases. The CDR3 sequence is 14 residues long. V was clipped by 5 bases and J by 5 bases, with 15 bases between them.

This clonotype was detected a few times. This may be a read error, as it is one base from a much larger clone. This chain links TRBV30 with TRBJ1-1; no definite D call. CDR1 is GTSNPN and CDR2 is SVGIG in the germline V gene (reference sequence). This CDR3 is built from 13 residues. The CDR3, as DNA: TGTGCCGGGGAAACAGAAGCGAACACTGAAGCTTGCTTT. Translation gives CAGETEANTEACF.

The V gene is TRBV7-9, the J gene TRBJ1-1; 11 positions agree with TRBD1. The germline V gene has CDR1 SEHNR and CDR2 FQNEAQ (reference sequence). The CDR3 extends over 15 amino acids. CDR3 in DNA: TGTGCGGCAGCAGCTCGGGGGACAGGGGGAACTGAAGCTTTCTTT. This gives the protein CAAAARGTGGTEAFF.

This clonotype was observed many times. The chain joins TRBV6-5 to TRBJ1-1; no clear D. The ends were cut back, 2 bases at V and 7 bases at J, with 8 bases in the middle. There are 12 residues in the CDR3. CDR1 and CDR2 (germline): MNHEY, SVGAGI. CDR3 DNA sequence: TGTGCCAGCAGTTACGACAACTTTGAAGCTTTCTTT. Translation: CASSYDNFEAFF.

There are a few counts of this clonotype. The V gene is TRBV4-1, the J gene TRBJ2-7; 7 bases map to TRBD1. This CDR3 has 16 residues. The germline CDR1 and CDR2 sequences are MGHRA and YSYEKL. V shed 0 bases and J 2 bases; nucleotides not matched to a gene: 7. CDR3 loop: CASSQEKAQGAYEQYF. The CDR3 DNA sequence: TGCGCCAGCAGCCAAGAGAAGGCGCAGGGGGCCTACGAGCAGTACTTC.

This clonotype was seen at least ten times. V usage is TRBV12-3 or TRBV12-4 and J usage is TRBJ2-7; the match to TRBD2 covers 10 bases. The CDR3 runs to 16 residues. V lost 1 base, J lost 0 bases, and 3 bases stayed unmatched. The CDR3 loop is CASSLGGLATSYEQYF. In DNA form, the CDR3 reads TGTGCCAGCAGTTTAGGGGGACTAGCGACCTCCTACGAGCAGTACTTC.

The chain joins TRBV9 to TRBJ2-5; the D is unclear. The CDR3 runs to 16 residues. V gave up 0 bases and J gave up 5 bases, with 17 bases separating them. CDR1 and CDR2 from the germline V gene are SGDLS and YYNGEE. The CDR3 sequence is CASSVEPLGGWETQYF. CDR3 in DNA: TGTGCCAGCAGCGTAGAGCCCCTCGGCGGCTGGGAGACCCAGTACTTC.

This clonotype has at least ten counts. As the CDR3 is not closed by the conserved phenylalanine or tryptophan, this likely results from a read error. The chain couples TRBV30 to TRBJ2-7, with D possibly being TRBD1 or TRBD2 (5 bases each). The CDR3 is 13 amino acids. Germline assignment: CDR1 GTSNPN and CDR2 SVGIG (reference sequence). Trimming removed 4 bases at V and 2 bases at J, with 12 bases between. In DNA, the CDR3 is TGTGCCTGGAATCGGGACGTAGCCTACGAGCAGTACCTC. Translation: CAWNRDVAYEQYL.

This chain uses TRBV9 with TRBJ2-7; 8 bases agree with TRBD2. The V segment lost 5 bases and the J segment 0 bases; nucleotides outside the gene matches: 10. Germline V gene data show CDR1 as SGDLS and CDR2 as YYNGEE. The CDR3 has 16 amino acids. The CDR3 reads CASSRTGGTSSYEQYF. The DNA of the CDR3 is TGTGCCAGCAGTCGCACCGGCGGGACTAGCTCCTACGAGCAGTACTTC. The full variable domain, rest sourced from reference TRBV9 and TRBJ2-7, is DSGVTQTPKHLITATGQRVTLRCSPRSGDLSVYWYQQSLDQGLQFLIQYYNGEERAKGNILERFSAQQFPDLHSELNLSSLELGDSALYFCASSRTGGTSSYEQYFGPGTRLTVT.